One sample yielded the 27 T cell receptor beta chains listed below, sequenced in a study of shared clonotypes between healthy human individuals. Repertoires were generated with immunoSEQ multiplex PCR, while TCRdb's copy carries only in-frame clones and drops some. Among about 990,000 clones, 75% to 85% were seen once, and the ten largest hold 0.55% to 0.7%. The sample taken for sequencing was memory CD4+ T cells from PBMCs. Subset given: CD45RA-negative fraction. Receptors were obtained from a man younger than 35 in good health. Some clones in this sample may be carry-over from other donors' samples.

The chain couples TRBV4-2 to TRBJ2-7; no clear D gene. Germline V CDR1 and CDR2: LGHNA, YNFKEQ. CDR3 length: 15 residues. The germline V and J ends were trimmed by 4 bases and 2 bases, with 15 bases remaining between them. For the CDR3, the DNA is TGTGCCAGCAGCCTGCGACCAGGTTCCCCCTACGAGCAGTACTTC. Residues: CASSLRPGSPYEQYF.

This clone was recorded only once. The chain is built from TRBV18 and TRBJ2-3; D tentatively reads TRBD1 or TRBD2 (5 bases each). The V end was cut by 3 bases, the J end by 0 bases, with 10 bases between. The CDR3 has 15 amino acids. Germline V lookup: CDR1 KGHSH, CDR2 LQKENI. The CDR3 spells CASSPGTGSTDTQYF. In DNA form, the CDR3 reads TGTGCCAGCTCACCGGGGACGGGTAGCACAGATACGCAGTATTTT.

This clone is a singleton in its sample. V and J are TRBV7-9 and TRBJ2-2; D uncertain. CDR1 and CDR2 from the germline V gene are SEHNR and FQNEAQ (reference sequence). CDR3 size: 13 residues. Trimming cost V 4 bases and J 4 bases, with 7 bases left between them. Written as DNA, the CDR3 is TGTGCCAGCAGCTCGAGCCCCACCGGGGAGCTGTTTTTT. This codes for CASSSSPTGELFF.

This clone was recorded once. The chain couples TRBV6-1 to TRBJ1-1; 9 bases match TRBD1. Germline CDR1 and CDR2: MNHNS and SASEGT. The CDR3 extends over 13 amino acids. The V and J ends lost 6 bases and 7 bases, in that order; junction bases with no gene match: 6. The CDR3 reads CASRRTGAGEAFF. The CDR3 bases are TGTGCCAGCAGGAGGACAGGGGCCGGTGAAGCTTTCTTT.

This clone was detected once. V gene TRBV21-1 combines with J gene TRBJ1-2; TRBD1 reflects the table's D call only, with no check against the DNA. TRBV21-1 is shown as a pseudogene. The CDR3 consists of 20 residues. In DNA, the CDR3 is TGTGCCAGCAGCAAAGTCTATGGTCTTCTACAGGGGGCGCCGGTCTATGGCTACACCTTC. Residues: CASSKVYGLLQGAPVYGYTF.

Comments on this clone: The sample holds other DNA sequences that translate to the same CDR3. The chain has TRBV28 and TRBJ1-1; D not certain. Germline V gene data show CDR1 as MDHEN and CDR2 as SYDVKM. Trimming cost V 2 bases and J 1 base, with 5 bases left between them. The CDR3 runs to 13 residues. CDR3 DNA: TGTGCCAGCAGTTTAGACGGGAACACTGAAGCTTTCTTT. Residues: CASSLDGNTEAFF. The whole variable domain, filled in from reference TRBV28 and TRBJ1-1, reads DVKVTQSSRYLVKRTGEKVFLECVQDMDHENMFWYRQDPGLGLRLIYFSYDVKMKEKGDIPEGYSVSREKKERFSLILESASTNQTSMYLCASSLDGNTEAFFGQGTRLTVV.

In DNA, the CDR3 is TGTGCCAGCAGCTTAGCGGGGGGGCCGGGCACAGATACGCAGTATTTT. It translates to CASSLAGGPGTDTQYF. The chain employs TRBV7-2 and TRBJ2-3; D may be TRBD2 (7 bases). Germline V gene data show CDR1 as SGHTA and CDR2 as FQGNSA. The length of the CDR3 is 16 residues. The V end was cut by 0 bases, the J end by 1 base, with 11 bases between.

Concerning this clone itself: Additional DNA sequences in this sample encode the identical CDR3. The CDR3 DNA follows: TGCGCCAGCAGCTTGGGGTCAGCGAACACTGAAGCTTTCTTT. Protein: CASSLGSANTEAFF. V gene TRBV5-1 combines with J gene TRBJ1-1, with D unclear. CDR1 is SGHRS, CDR2 YFSETQ, per germline. The length of the CDR3 is 14 residues. V was cut by 0 bases and J by 1 base, with 7 bases left in between.

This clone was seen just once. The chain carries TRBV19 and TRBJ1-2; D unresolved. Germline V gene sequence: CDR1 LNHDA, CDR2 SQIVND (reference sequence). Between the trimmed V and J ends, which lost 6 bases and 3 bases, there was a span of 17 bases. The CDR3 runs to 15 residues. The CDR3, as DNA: TGTGCCAGTAGGGAAGCGCGTCCGGCCTACTATGGCTACACCTTC. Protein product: CASREARPAYYGYTF.

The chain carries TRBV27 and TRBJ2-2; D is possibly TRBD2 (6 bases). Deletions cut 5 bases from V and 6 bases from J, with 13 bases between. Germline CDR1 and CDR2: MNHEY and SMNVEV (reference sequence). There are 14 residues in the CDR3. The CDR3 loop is CASSPRWRAGELFF. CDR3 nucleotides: TGTGCCAGCAGTCCCCGGTGGAGGGCCGGGGAGCTGTTTTTT.

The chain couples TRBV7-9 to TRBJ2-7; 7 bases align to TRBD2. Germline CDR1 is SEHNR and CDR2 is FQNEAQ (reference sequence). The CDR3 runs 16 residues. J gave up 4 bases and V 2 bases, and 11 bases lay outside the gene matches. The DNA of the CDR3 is TGTGCCAGCAGCTTAACTAGCGAGTCTGAACCTTACGAGCAGTACTTC. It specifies CASSLTSESEPYEQYF.

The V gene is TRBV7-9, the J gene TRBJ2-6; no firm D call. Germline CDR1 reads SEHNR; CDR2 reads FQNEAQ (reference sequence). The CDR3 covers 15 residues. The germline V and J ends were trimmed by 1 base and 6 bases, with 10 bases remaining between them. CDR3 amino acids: CASSLVLPEANVLTF. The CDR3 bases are TGTGCCAGCAGCTTAGTCCTCCCTGAGGCCAACGTCCTGACTTTC.

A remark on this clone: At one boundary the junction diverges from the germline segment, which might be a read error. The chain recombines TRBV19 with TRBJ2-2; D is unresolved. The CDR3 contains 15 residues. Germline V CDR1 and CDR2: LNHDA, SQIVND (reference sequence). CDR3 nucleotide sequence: TGTGCCAGTAGTATTACCCATAAGAACCCCGGGGAGCTGTTTTTT. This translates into CASSITHKNPGELFF. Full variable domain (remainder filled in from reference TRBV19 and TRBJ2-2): DGGITQSPKYLFRKEGQNVTLSCEQNLNHDAMYWYRQDPGQGLRLIYYSQIVNDFQKGDIAEGYSVSREKKESFPLTVTSAQKNPTAFYLCASSITHKNPGELFFGEGSRLTVL.

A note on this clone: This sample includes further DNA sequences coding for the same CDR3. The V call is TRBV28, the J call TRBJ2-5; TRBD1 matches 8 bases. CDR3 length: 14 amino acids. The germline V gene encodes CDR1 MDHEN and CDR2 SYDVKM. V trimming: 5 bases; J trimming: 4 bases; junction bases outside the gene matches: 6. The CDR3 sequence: CASSPQGARETQYF. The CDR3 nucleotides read TGTGCCAGCAGTCCCCAGGGGGCGCGAGAGACCCAGTACTTC.

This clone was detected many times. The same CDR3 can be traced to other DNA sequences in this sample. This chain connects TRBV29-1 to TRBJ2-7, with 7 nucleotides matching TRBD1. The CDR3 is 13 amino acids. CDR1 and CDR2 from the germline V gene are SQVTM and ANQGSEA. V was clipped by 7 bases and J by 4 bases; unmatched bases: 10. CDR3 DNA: TGCAGCGCTGCCCCCGGGACAGCGTACGAGCAGTACTTC. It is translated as CSAAPGTAYEQYF.

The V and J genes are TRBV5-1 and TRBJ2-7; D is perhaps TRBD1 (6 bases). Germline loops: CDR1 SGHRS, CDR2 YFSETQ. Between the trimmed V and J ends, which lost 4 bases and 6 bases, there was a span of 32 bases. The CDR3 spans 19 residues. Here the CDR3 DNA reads TGCGCCAGCAGCAGCTGGGGGCCCATCGCGGCTACAGCGCAGGGCGAGCAGTACTTC. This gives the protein CASSSWGPIAATAQGEQYF.

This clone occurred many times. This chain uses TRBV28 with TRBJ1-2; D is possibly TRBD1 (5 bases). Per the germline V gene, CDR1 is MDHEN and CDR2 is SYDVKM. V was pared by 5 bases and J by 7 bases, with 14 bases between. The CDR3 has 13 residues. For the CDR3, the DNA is TGTGCCAGCAGTCCTCAGGGTGTTTTTGGCTACACCTTC. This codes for CASSPQGVFGYTF.

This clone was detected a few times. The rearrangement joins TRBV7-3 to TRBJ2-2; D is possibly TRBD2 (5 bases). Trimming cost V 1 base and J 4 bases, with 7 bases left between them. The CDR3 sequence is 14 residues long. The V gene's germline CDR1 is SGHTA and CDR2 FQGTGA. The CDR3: CASSLRAGTGELFF. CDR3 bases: TGTGCCAGCAGCTTAAGGGCGGGCACCGGGGAGCTGTTTTTT.

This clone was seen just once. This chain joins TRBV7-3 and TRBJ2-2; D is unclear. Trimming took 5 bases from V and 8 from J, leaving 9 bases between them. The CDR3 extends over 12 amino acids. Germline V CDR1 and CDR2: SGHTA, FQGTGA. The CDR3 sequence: CASSKSPGELFF. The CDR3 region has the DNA TGTGCCAGCAGCAAGAGTCCGGGGGAGCTGTTTTTT.

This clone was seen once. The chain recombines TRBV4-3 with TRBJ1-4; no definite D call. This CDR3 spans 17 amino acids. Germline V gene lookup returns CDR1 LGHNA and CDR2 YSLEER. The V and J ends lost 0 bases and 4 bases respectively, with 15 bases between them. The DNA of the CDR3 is TGCGCCAGCAGCCAAGAAGGGAGGGTCCAGGTTAATGAAAAACTGTTTTTT. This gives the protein CASSQEGRVQVNEKLFF.

Written as DNA, the CDR3 is TGCGCCAGCAGTCGGTGGACAGGGACAGAGCAGTACTTC. Protein product: CASSRWTGTEQYF. This sequence joins TRBV5-1 and TRBJ2-7; 8 bases are a match to TRBD1. CDR1 SGHRS and CDR2 YFSETQ come from the germline V gene. J lost 7 bases, V lost 5 bases, and 8 bases had no gene match. This CDR3 comprises 13 residues.

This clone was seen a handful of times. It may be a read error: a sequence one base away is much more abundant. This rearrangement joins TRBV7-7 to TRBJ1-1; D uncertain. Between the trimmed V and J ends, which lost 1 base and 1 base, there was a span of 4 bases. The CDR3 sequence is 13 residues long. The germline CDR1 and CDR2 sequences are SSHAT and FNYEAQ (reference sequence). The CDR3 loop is CASSLDTNTEAFF. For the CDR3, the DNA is TGTGCCAGCAGCTTAGACACGAACACTGAAGCTTTCTTT.

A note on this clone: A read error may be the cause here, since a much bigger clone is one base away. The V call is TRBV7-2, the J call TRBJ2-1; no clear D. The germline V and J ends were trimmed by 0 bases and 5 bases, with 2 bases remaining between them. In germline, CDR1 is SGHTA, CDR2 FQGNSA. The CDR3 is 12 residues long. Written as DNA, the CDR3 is TGTGCCAGCAGCTTAGCCAACAATGAGCAGTTCTTC. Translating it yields CASSLANNEQFF. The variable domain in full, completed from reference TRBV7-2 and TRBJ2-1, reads GAGVSQSPSNKVTEKGKDVELRCDPISGHTALYWYRQSLGQGLEFLIYFQGNSAPDKSGLPSDRFSAERTGGSVSTLTIQRTQQEDSAVYLCASSLANNEQFFGPGTRLTVL.

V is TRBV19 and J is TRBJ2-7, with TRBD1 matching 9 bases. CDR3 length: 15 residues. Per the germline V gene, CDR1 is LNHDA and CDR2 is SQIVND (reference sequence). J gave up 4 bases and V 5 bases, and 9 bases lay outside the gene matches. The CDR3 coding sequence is TGTGCCAGTAGTCCCGGGACAGGGAATTTTTACGAGCAGTACTTC. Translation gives CASSPGTGNFYEQYF.

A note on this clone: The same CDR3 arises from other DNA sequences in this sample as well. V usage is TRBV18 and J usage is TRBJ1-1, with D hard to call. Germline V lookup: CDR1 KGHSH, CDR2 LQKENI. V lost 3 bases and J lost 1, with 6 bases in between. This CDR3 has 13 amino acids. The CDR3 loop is CASSPLGNTEAFF. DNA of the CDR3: TGTGCCAGCTCACCGTTGGGGAACACTGAAGCTTTCTTT.

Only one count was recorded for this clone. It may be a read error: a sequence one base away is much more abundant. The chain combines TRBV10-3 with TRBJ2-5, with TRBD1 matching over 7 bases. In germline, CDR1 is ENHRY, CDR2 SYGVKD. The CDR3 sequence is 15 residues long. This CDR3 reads CAVSDSGTEQETQYF. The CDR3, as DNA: TGTGCCGTCAGTGATTCCGGGACAGAACAAGAGACCCAGTACTTC.

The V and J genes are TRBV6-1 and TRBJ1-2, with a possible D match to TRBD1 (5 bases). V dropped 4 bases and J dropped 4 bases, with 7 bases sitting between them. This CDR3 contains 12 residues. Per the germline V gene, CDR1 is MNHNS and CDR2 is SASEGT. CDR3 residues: CASSGGTYGYTF. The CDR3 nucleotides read TGTGCCAGCAGTGGCGGGACCTATGGCTACACCTTC.